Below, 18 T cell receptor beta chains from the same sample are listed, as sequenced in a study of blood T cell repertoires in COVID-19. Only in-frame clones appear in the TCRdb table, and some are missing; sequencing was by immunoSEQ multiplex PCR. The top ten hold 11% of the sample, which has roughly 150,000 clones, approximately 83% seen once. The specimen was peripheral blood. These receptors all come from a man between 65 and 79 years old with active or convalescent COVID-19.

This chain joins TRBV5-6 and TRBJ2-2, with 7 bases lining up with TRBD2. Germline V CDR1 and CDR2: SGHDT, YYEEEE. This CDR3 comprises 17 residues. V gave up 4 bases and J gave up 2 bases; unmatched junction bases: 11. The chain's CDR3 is CASSPDRLAVNTGELFF. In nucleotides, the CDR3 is TGTGCCAGCAGCCCCGATCGGCTAGCGGTAAACACCGGGGAGCTGTTTTTT.

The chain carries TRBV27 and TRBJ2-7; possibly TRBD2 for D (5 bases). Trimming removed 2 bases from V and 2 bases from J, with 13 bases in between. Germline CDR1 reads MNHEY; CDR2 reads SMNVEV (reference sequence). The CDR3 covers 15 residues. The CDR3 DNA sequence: TGTGCCAGCAGTTTAGGGAGCTTCTACCCCTACGAGCAGTACTTC. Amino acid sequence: CASSLGSFYPYEQYF.

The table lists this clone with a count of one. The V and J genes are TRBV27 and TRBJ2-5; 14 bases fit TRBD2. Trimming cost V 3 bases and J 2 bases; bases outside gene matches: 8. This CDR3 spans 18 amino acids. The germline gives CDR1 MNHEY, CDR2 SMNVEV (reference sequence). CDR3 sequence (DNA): TGTGCCAGCAGTTTCCGGACTAGCGGGGGGCTCCCTCAAGAGACCCAGTACTTC. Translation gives CASSFRTSGGLPQETQYF.

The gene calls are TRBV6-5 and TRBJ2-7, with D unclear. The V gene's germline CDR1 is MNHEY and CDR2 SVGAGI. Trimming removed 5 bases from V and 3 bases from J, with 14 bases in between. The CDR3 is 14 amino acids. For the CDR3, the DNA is TGTGCCAGCAGTACCGTCTACGGTAGCTACGAGCAGTACTTC. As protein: CASSTVYGSYEQYF.

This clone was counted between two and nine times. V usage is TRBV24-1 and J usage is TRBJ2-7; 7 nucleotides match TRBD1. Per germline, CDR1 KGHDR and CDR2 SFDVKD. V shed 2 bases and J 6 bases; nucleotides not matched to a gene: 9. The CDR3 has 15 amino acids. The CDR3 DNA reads TGTGCCACCAGTGATTCGAGGGACAGCCCCCGCGAGCAGTACTTC. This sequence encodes CATSDSRDSPREQYF.

CDR3 DNA: TGTGCTAGTGGTTTGGCCTGGGGGGGACAGGACGCTGAAGCTTTCTTT. This encodes CASGLAWGGQDAEAFF. The chain links TRBV12-5 to TRBJ1-1; TRBD1 aligns across 8 bases. Germline CDR1 and CDR2: LGHNT and FRNRAP. CDR3 size: 16 residues. V was clipped by 1 base and J by 6 bases; unmatched bases: 10.

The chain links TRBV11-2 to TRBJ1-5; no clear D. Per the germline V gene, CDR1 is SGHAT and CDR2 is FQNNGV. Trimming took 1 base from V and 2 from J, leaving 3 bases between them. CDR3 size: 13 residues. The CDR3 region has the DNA TGTGCCAGCAGCTTAGGGCGCAATCAGCCCCAGCATTTT. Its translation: CASSLGRNQPQHF.

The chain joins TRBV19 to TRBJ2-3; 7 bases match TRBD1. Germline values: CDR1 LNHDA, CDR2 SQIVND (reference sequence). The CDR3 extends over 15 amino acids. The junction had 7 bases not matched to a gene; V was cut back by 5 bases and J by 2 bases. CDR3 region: CASSRDRENTDTQYF. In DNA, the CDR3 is TGTGCCAGTAGTCGGGACAGAGAAAACACAGATACGCAGTATTTT.

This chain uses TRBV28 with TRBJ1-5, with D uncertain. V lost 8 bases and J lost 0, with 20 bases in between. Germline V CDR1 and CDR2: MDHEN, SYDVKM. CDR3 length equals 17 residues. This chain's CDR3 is CASQEGPGVYSNQPQHF. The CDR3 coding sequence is TGTGCCAGCCAGGAGGGCCCAGGCGTATATAGCAATCAGCCCCAGCATTTT. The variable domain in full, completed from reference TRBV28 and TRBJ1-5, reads DVKVTQSSRYLVKRTGEKVFLECVQDMDHENMFWYRQDPGLGLRLIYFSYDVKMKEKGDIPEGYSVSREKKERFSLILESASTNQTSMYLCASQEGPGVYSNQPQHFGDGTRLSIL.

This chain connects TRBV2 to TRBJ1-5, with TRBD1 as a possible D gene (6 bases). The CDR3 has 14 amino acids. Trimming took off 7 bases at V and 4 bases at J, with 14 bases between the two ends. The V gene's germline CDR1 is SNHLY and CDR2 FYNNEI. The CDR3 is CASTNGGPNQPQHF. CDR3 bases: TGTGCCAGCACCAACGGGGGGCCTAATCAGCCCCAGCATTTT.

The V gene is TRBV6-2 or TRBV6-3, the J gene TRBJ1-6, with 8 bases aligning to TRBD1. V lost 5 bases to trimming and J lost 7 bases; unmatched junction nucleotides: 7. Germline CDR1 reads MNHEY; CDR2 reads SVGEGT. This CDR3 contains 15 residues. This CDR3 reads CASSTGQGENSPLHF. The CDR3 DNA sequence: TGTGCCAGCAGTACCGGACAGGGAGAGAATTCACCCCTCCACTTT.

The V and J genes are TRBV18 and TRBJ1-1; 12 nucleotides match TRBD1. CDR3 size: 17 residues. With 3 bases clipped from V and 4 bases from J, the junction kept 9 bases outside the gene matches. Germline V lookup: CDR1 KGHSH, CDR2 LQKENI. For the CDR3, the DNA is TGTGCCAGCTCACCTTTCCGGGACAGGGGGCTGAGCACTGAAGCTTTCTTT. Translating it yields CASSPFRDRGLSTEAFF.

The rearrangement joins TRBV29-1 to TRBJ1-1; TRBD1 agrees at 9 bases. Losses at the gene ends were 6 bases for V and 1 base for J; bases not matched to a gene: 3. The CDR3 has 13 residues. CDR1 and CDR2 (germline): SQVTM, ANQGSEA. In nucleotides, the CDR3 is TGCAGCGTCCAACAGGGGGCGAACACTGAAGCTTTCTTT. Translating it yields CSVQQGANTEAFF.

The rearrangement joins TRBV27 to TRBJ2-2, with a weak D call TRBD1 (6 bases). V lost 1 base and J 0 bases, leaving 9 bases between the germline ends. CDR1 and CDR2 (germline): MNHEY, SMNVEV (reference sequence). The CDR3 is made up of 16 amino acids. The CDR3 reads CASSLLRTANTGELFF. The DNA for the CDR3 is TGTGCCAGCAGTTTATTGAGGACAGCGAACACCGGGGAGCTGTTTTTT.

The CDR3 bases are TGTGCCAGCAGTCCTCTAGCGGGAACTGCGACCCAGTACTTC. Its protein product is CASSPLAGTATQYF. The V and J genes are TRBV28 and TRBJ2-5; 9 bases are a match to TRBD2. Germline-derived CDR1 and CDR2 are MDHEN and SYDVKM. With 5 bases clipped from V and 7 bases from J, the junction kept 8 bases outside the gene matches. The CDR3 is 14 amino acids.

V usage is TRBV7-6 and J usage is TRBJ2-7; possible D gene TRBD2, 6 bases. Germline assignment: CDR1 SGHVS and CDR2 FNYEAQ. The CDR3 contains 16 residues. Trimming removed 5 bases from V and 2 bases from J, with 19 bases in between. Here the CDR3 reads CASSPVGGAGTYEQYF. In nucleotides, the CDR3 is TGTGCCAGCAGCCCCGTCGGAGGGGCTGGGACCTACGAGCAGTACTTC.

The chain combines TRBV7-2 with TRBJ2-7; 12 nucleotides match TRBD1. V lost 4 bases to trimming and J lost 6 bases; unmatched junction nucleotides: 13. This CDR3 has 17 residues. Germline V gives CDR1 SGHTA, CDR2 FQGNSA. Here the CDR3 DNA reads TGTGCCAGCAGCTACCGAGGAGGGGGACAGGGGGCGGGCGAGCAGTACTTC. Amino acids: CASSYRGGGQGAGEQYF.

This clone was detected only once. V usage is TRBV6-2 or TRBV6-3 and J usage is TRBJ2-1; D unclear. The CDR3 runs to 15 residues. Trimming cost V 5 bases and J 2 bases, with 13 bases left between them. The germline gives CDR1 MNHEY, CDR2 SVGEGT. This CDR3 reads CASSTVLLPYNEQFF. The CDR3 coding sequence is TGTGCCAGCAGTACTGTGCTTCTGCCCTACAATGAGCAGTTCTTC.